The T cell receptor (beta chain) under discussion was sequenced for a study of CD8 T cells in Susac syndrome. RNA was extracted with the RNeasy kit, and a quantity of about 0.5 to 1 ug was reverse transcribed using random hexamers. The authors amplified TCR beta CDR3 across 54 Vbeta and 13 Jbeta using immunoSEQ multiplex PCR. TCRdb re-called the immunoSEQ multiplex PCR reads with MiXCR, one entry per CDR3 protein. Among about 130,000 distinct CDR3 sequences listed, nearly 95% were seen once. TCR beta was sequenced from blood CD8+ and CD4+ T cells. TEMRA cells underwent FACS enrichment and CD8+ and CD4+ T cells underwent negative isolation. Only one count was recorded for this clonotype. Antigen unknown. V was pared by 4 bases and J by 10 bases, with 14 bases of the junction left unmatched. CDR3 size: 16 residues. Whole-study results and caveats: The study conceded that its TCR sequencing and HLA analysis involved relatively few individuals.

The sequence was obtained from a human donor in good health. Sample: CD4+ T cells from PBMCs. The chain employs TRBV12-3 or TRBV12-4 and TRBJ2-1; 9 bases line up with TRBD2. CDR3: CASSYRLADVGREQFF. The CDR3 region has the DNA TGTGCCAGCAGTTATAGACTAGCGGACGTAGGGAGGGAGCAGTTCTTC.